One and the same sample provided the 28 T cell receptor beta chains below, sequenced in a study of blood T cell repertoires in COVID-19. Data came from immunoSEQ multiplex PCR; TCRdb stores just in-frame clones and leaves some out. The profile shows under 100,000 clones, 65% to 85% of them singletons. What was sequenced was peripheral blood. Receptor source: an elderly man with active or convalescent COVID-19.

The rearrangement joins TRBV3-1 (or the pseudogene TRBV3-2) to TRBJ2-2; maybe TRBD2 (7 bases). The CDR3 totals 16 residues. Trimming cost V 1 base and J 0 bases, with 9 bases left between them. Germline loops: CDR1 LGHDT, CDR2 YNNKEL (reference sequence). The CDR3 DNA reads as TGTGCCAGCAGCCAAGGGGAGGGGGCGAACACCGGGGAGCTGTTTTTT. As protein: CASSQGEGANTGELFF.

The V call is TRBV5-6, the J call TRBJ1-2; 8 bases match TRBD1. The ends lost 4 bases at V and 4 bases at J; junction bases unmatched: 6. CDR1 and CDR2 (germline): SGHDT, YYEEEE. The CDR3 loop spans 14 amino acids. The CDR3 region is CASSPDRGTYGYTF. As DNA, the CDR3 is TGTGCCAGCAGCCCCGACAGGGGAACCTATGGCTACACCTTC.

This chain joins TRBV5-6 and TRBJ1-2; D is unclear. CDR1 and CDR2 from the germline V gene are SGHDT and YYEEEE. The CDR3 is 16 residues long. The V and J ends lost 2 bases and 1 base respectively, with 15 bases between them. The CDR3 DNA reads as TGTGCCAGCAGCTTCCTGCTCGAGCCGGTTAACTATGGCTACACCTTC. This translates into CASSFLLEPVNYGYTF.

J is TRBJ1-4 and V is TRBV3-1 (or the pseudogene TRBV3-2); D call uncertain. Between the trimmed V and J ends, which lost 3 bases and 2 bases, there was a span of 7 bases. Looked up from germline, CDR1 is LGHDT and CDR2 is YNNKEL (reference sequence). The CDR3 totals 14 residues. CDR3 sequence: CASSQGDTNEKLFF. Written as DNA, the CDR3 is TGTGCCAGCAGCCAGGGAGACACTAATGAAAAACTGTTTTTT.

The sample holds many counts of this clone. This chain joins TRBV19 and TRBJ2-7; D call uncertain. In germline, CDR1 is LNHDA, CDR2 SQIVND (reference sequence). Trimming cost V 3 bases and J 5 bases, with 11 bases left between them. The CDR3 is 13 residues long. The CDR3 loop reads CASSISGQHEQYF. CDR3 nucleotide sequence: TGTGCCAGTAGTATCTCAGGTCAGCACGAGCAGTACTTC. The entire variable domain, with the rest obtained from reference TRBV19 and TRBJ2-7, is as follows: DGGITQSPKYLFRKEGQNVTLSCEQNLNHDAMYWYRQDPGQGLRLIYYSQIVNDFQKGDIAEGYSVSREKKESFPLTVTSAQKNPTAFYLCASSISGQHEQYFGPGTRLTVT.

This clone was seen many times. V gene TRBV7-6 combines with J gene TRBJ2-1; a weak D match, TRBD2 (6 bases). The length of the CDR3 is 13 residues. In germline, CDR1 is SGHVS, CDR2 FNYEAQ. V dropped 8 bases and J dropped 3 bases, with 11 bases sitting between them. In nucleotides, the CDR3 is TGTGCCAGCGGGGGGTCCATCTACAATGAGCAGTTCTTC. It yields the protein CASGGSIYNEQFF.

V gene TRBV19 combines with J gene TRBJ2-3; D is perhaps TRBD2 (6 bases). The CDR3 runs 12 residues. Trimming pared 3 bases from V and 5 bases from J, leaving 6 bases between. The germline V gene encodes CDR1 LNHDA and CDR2 SQIVND (reference sequence). The CDR3 protein is CASSMRGDTQYF. CDR3 sequence (DNA): TGTGCCAGTAGTATGCGGGGAGATACGCAGTATTTT.

This chain uses TRBV4-2 with TRBJ1-2; D is ambiguous. Trimming took 1 base from V and 4 from J, leaving 13 bases between them. The length of the CDR3 is 15 residues. The germline CDR1 and CDR2 sequences are LGHNA and YNFKEQ. CDR3 coding DNA: TGTGCCAGCAGCCAAGTTCTTGGAGTCTCCTATGGCTACACCTTC. It translates to CASSQVLGVSYGYTF.

The rearrangement joins TRBV3-1 (or the pseudogene TRBV3-2) to TRBJ2-2; 8 bases match TRBD1. The CDR3 contains 18 residues. CDR1 and CDR2 from the germline V gene are LGHDT and YNNKEL (reference sequence). V was clipped by 3 bases and J by 4 bases; unmatched bases: 13. CDR3 amino acids: CASSQGRGQRLRTGELFF. The CDR3 coding sequence is TGTGCCAGCAGCCAGGGCAGGGGGCAGAGATTACGCACCGGGGAGCTGTTTTTT.

The chain carries TRBV7-2 and TRBJ2-3; 10 bases are a match to TRBD2. The CDR3 consists of 14 residues. Germline V lookup: CDR1 SGHTA, CDR2 FQGNSA. J lost 10 bases, V lost 4 bases, and 8 bases had no gene match. The CDR3 DNA follows: TGTGCCAGCAGCTCGCAATCTAGCGGGGGTGCGCAGTATTTT. It translates to CASSSQSSGGAQYF.

The chain uses TRBV5-1 and TRBJ1-3; D gene uncertain. Germline V CDR1 and CDR2: SGHRS, YFSETQ. V lost 2 bases and J lost 0, with 12 bases in between. The CDR3 runs 16 residues. CDR3 nucleotides: TGCGCCAGCAGCTTATCCGGAGACCCCTCTGGAAACACCATATATTTT. This sequence encodes CASSLSGDPSGNTIYF.

The chain combines TRBV5-1 with TRBJ2-1; no clear D. CDR1 and CDR2 (germline): SGHRS, YFSETQ. The CDR3 has 14 residues. V was pared by 4 bases and J by 4 bases, with 12 bases between. The CDR3 DNA follows: TGCGCCAGCAGCCTTTCGTCTCGTTACAATGAGCAGTTCTTC. Encoded protein: CASSLSSRYNEQFF.

This clone was found once. The chain employs TRBV5-1 and TRBJ1-1; D is uncertain. Germline lookup yields CDR1 SGHRS and CDR2 YFSETQ. The CDR3 consists of 12 residues. V was pared by 4 bases and J by 1 base, with 5 bases between. The DNA for the CDR3 is TGCGCCAGCAGCCCGGGGAACACTGAAGCTTTCTTT. Translation gives CASSPGNTEAFF.

This chain connects TRBV5-1 to TRBJ1-4; D not certain. The length of the CDR3 is 15 residues. Germline CDR1 and CDR2: SGHRS and YFSETQ. Trimming took 0 bases from V and 1 from J, leaving 7 bases between them. The CDR3 sequence is CASSLAGRTNEKLFF. In nucleotides, the CDR3 is TGCGCCAGCAGCTTGGCCGGTAGAACTAATGAAAAACTGTTTTTT.

For the CDR3, the DNA is TGTGCCAGCAGCCATGGCGGACAGGGGACGCTAGAGACCCAGTACTTC. Its translation: CASSHGGQGTLETQYF. This chain uses TRBV9 with TRBJ2-5, with TRBD1 matching 9 bases. J gave up 4 bases and V 4 bases, and 11 bases lay outside the gene matches. The CDR3 is 16 residues long. Germline V lookup: CDR1 SGDLS, CDR2 YYNGEE.

This chain links TRBV19 with TRBJ1-5; no clear D. CDR1 LNHDA and CDR2 SQIVND come from the germline V gene (reference sequence). V was trimmed by 5 bases and J by 1 base, leaving 18 bases between them. The CDR3 is 17 residues long. CDR3 DNA sequence: TGTGCCAGTAGTCCCATTAGCCCGAGGCGAAGCAATCAGCCCCAGCATTTT. As protein: CASSPISPRRSNQPQHF.

This clone was seen a single time. The chain employs TRBV25-1 and TRBJ2-5; the D gene is possibly TRBD2 (5 bases). The CDR3 has 15 amino acids. Germline loops: CDR1 MGHDK, CDR2 SYGVNS. V was shortened by 8 bases and J by 4 bases, with 20 bases between the two germline ends. CDR3 nucleotide sequence: TGTGCCAGCGCCCGCCCGGGCCGAGGGCTAGAGACCCAGTACTTC. It codes for CASARPGRGLETQYF.

This clone has a single count. V and J are TRBV24-1 and TRBJ2-7, with TRBD2 as a possible D gene (7 bases). V lost 4 bases and J lost 2, with 17 bases in between. CDR1 and CDR2 (germline): KGHDR, SFDVKD. The CDR3 has 16 amino acids. CDR3 sequence: CATSEKRDISTYEQYF. CDR3 in DNA: TGTGCCACCAGTGAGAAGCGGGACATTTCAACCTACGAGCAGTACTTC.

The table lists this clone with a count of one. The chain couples TRBV19 to TRBJ1-5, with 7 bases identical to TRBD1. The CDR3 runs 16 residues. The trim removed 5 bases at V and 2 bases at J, leaving 9 bases unmatched. CDR1 is LNHDA, CDR2 SQIVND, per germline (reference sequence). The chain's CDR3 is CASSLTTGARNQPQHF. The CDR3 DNA sequence: TGTGCCAGTAGTCTTACCACAGGGGCCCGCAATCAGCCCCAGCATTTT.

The gene calls are TRBV28 and TRBJ2-7; 7 bases align to TRBD1. Trimming at V came to 4 bases and at J to 0 bases, leaving 12 bases not matched to a gene. Per germline, CDR1 MDHEN and CDR2 SYDVKM. CDR3 length: 17 amino acids. CDR3 loop: CASSSATGTESSYEQYF. CDR3 sequence (DNA): TGTGCCAGCAGTTCCGCAACCGGGACAGAGAGCTCCTACGAGCAGTACTTC. The whole variable domain, remainder taken from reference TRBV28 and TRBJ2-7, is DVKVTQSSRYLVKRTGEKVFLECVQDMDHENMFWYRQDPGLGLRLIYFSYDVKMKEKGDIPEGYSVSREKKERFSLILESASTNQTSMYLCASSSATGTESSYEQYFGPGTRLTVT.

The count of this clone is one. V usage is TRBV6-5 and J usage is TRBJ1-1; TRBD1 matches 9 bases. The CDR3 is 15 amino acids. V was clipped by 2 bases and J by 2 bases; unmatched bases: 3. CDR1 is MNHEY and CDR2 is SVGAGI in the germline V gene. CDR3 protein: CASSYLGQGNTEAFF. The CDR3 DNA sequence: TGTGCCAGCAGTTACCTGGGACAGGGAAACACTGAAGCTTTCTTT.

This clone occurred once. This chain connects TRBV7-9 to TRBJ1-1; 12 bases map to TRBD1. Trimming cost V 5 bases and J 6 bases; bases outside gene matches: 10. The CDR3 totals 16 residues. Germline-derived CDR1 and CDR2 are SEHNR and FQNEAQ (reference sequence). The CDR3 coding sequence is TGTGCCAGCAGCACCGGGACAGGGGGCCGCGCCCCTGAAGCTTTCTTT. It specifies CASSTGTGGRAPEAFF.

V and J are TRBV2 and TRBJ1-1; D is unclear. The ends were cut back, 4 bases at V and 0 bases at J, with 15 bases in the middle. Germline CDR1 SNHLY, CDR2 FYNNEI. This CDR3 region has 16 residues. The CDR3 here is CASSARPGRMNTEAFF. For the CDR3, the DNA is TGTGCCAGCAGTGCCCGACCGGGTCGGATGAACACTGAAGCTTTCTTT.

This clone was seen a few times. This chain links TRBV10-3 with TRBJ1-3; D uncertain. CDR1 ENHRY and CDR2 SYGVKD come from the germline V gene. V lost 4 bases, J lost 0 bases, and 7 bases lay in between. CDR3 length: 14 residues. CDR3 bases: TGTGCCATCAGTGCGGTTAGCTCTGGAAACACCATATATTTT. As protein: CAISAVSSGNTIYF.

In this sample, this clone turned up once. The chain joins TRBV11-1 to TRBJ2-7; D possibly corresponds to TRBD2 (6 bases). Trimming removed 5 bases from V and 6 bases from J, with 20 bases in between. Looked up from germline, CDR1 is SGHAT and CDR2 is FQDESV (reference sequence). The CDR3 loop spans 15 amino acids. The CDR3 nucleotides read TGTGCCAGCAGCCCTCGGAGGGGAGGAGTGCTCGAGCAGTACTTC. This sequence encodes CASSPRRGGVLEQYF.

CDR3 sequence (DNA): TGTGCCAGCAGCTCCCCCTTTAGAGGGACCTACGAGCAGTACTTC. It specifies CASSSPFRGTYEQYF. The V gene is TRBV27, the J gene TRBJ2-7; perhaps TRBD2 as D (5 bases). This CDR3 is built from 15 residues. Between the trimmed V and J ends, which lost 6 bases and 2 bases, there was a span of 17 bases. CDR1 MNHEY and CDR2 SMNVEV come from the germline V gene (reference sequence).

The rearrangement uses TRBV6-6 and TRBJ1-1; D call uncertain. This CDR3 contains 15 residues. Germline assignment: CDR1 MNHNY and CDR2 SVGAGI (reference sequence). V dropped 4 bases and J dropped 0 bases, with 12 bases sitting between them. CDR3 in amino acids: CASSFLEIMNTEAFF. The CDR3 nucleotides read TGTGCCAGCAGTTTTTTAGAAATCATGAACACTGAAGCTTTCTTT.

The V gene is TRBV28, the J gene TRBJ2-7; TRBD2 is a possible D gene (8 bases). The CDR3 spans 16 residues. The germline CDR1 and CDR2 sequences are MDHEN and SYDVKM. Trimming removed 7 bases from V and 6 bases from J, with 25 bases in between. CDR3 in DNA: TGTGCCAGCACCTCGGGAGGGGGCGCGAGCTCAGGCGAGCAGTACTTC. Translation gives CASTSGGGASSGEQYF.